The T cell receptor beta chain under discussion was sequenced for a study of radiation and T cells in renal cell carcinoma. Study-wide results and limits: In nephrectomy-only tumors, top 100 clonotypes averaged roughly 40%, versus approximately 54% irradiated.

Germline V CDR1 and CDR2: SGDLS, YYNGEE. Trimming took off 0 bases at V and 0 bases at J, with 13 bases between the two ends. This CDR3 has 17 amino acids. TCRdb's table, derived via immunoSEQ multiplex PCR, lists solely in-frame clones and lacks some. This table has around 15,000 clones, roughly 60% appearing once. Treatment in this sample: treatment-naive control, cytoreductive nephrectomy. Control tumors came from a few females and roughly twelve males, aged roughly 35 to 90. In the case of this clone: Its antigen is as yet unknown.

The chain joins TRBV9 to TRBJ1-3; possibly TRBD1 for D (5 bases). This receptor was obtained from a man aged 50-60 years with renal cell carcinoma. The sequences come from tumor tissue, collected from a patient whose treatment was nephrectomy without radiotherapy. The CDR3 protein is CASSVAGAGNSGNTIYF. CDR3 nucleotide sequence: TGTGCCAGCAGCGTAGCCGGAGCAGGGAACTCTGGAAACACCATATATTTT.